This T cell receptor beta chain was observed in a study of CD8+CD57+ T cells in acquired aplastic anemia. About the study: The average for DNA from sorted CD4+ and CD8+ cells was approximately 3.2 ug.

Patients selected for sequencing had displayed CD8+CD57+ cell expansion by flow cytometry. The diagnosis in all patients was severe acquired aplastic anemia. V trimming: 7 bases; J trimming: 1 base; junction bases outside the gene matches: 5. The CDR3 is 14 residues long. CDR1 is SQVTM, CDR2 ANQGSEA, per germline. Genomic DNA served as template for TCR beta VDJ and CDR3 profiling. TCRdb independently ran MiXCR on the reads; one entry per CDR3 protein. The table shows 150,000 or so distinct CDR3 sequences, with 40% to 50% occurring only once. Material for sequencing was sorted CD4+, CD8+, or CD8+CD57+ T cells (not recorded which) from PBMCs. The receptor's source is a human donor with aplastic anemia. This chain joins TRBV29-1 and TRBJ2-3; 10 bases are shared with TRBD2. The CDR3 is CSARTSGGTDTQYF. The CDR3 region has the DNA TGCAGCGCACGGACTAGCGGAGGCACAGATACGCAGTATTTT.